One T cell receptor beta chain is described in this entry. The target antigen is unknown. Sequence at one end of the junction differs from germline and may be a read error. Germline-derived CDR1 and CDR2 are SGHTA and FQGTGA. The CDR3 is 13 residues long. The sample comes from a study of identifying expanded T cells in peripheral blood. Findings and caveats of the study: Clone count variance between approximately two-week samples rose with total template count.

TCRdb's table, derived via immunoSEQ multiplex PCR, lists solely in-frame clones and lacks some. Altogether roughly 130,000 clones are present, approximately 86% being singletons, with the ten largest covering roughly 7.9%. Material for sequencing was blood. The chain joins TRBV7-3 to TRBJ1-5; D is unresolved. The TCR was taken from a person aged 18 to 70 in good health. CDR3 nucleotide sequence: TGTGCCAGCAGCGGACTCCGTTCTCAGGCCCAGCATTTT. Translated, it gives CASSGLRSQAQHF.